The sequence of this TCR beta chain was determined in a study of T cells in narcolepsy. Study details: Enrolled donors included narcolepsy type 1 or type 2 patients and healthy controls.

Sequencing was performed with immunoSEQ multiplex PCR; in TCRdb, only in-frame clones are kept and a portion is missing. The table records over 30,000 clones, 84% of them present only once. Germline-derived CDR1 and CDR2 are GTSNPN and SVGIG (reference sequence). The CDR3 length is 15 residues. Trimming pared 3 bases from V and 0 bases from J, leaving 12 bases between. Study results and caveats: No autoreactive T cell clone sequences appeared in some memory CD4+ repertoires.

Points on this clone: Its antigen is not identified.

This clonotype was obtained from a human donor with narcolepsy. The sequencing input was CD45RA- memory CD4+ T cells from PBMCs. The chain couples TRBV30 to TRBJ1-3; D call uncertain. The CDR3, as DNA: TGTGCCTGGAGGGCGGGCAGAGCCTCTGGAAACACCATATATTTT. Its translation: CAWRAGRASGNTIYF.